Each of the 27 T cell receptor beta chains below was sequenced from the same sample in a study of vaccination and CD4 T cells after COVID-19. The time point was: late sampling 161 to 241 days after vaccination in a few convalescent patients. Specified treatment: approximately 11-day PBMC culture with coronavirus spike peptide pools or control peptides (ViraFEST assay). Cultured CD4+ T cells had their DNA profiled by the Oncomine TCR Beta short-read assay. TCRdb re-called the PCR reads through MiXCR, storing one row per CDR3 protein. The repertoire consists of over 20,000 distinct CDR3 sequences, with 35% occurring once and the leading ten covering about 8.6%. Their cognate antigens are unknown. The sample consisted of CD4+ T cells from blood, cultured in vitro, taken about 7 months after SARS-CoV-2 vaccination. The receptors were gathered from a human donor who had recovered from COVID-19.

This chain joins TRBV7-2 and TRBJ2-7; possibly TRBD1 for D (5 bases). The CDR3 consists of 14 residues. Germline assignment: CDR1 SGHTA and CDR2 FQGNSA. Trimming removed 5 bases from V and 5 bases from J, with 16 bases in between. CDR3 bases: TGTGCCAGCAGCCCCAGGGCTACAATCCACGAGCAGTACTTC. This codes for CASSPRATIHEQYF. Together with reference TRBV7-2 and TRBJ2-7, the CDR3 gives the full variable domain: GAGVSQSPSNKVTEKGKDVELRCDPISGHTALYWYRQSLGQGLEFLIYFQGNSAPDKSGLPSDRFSAERTGGSVSTLTIQRTQQEDSAVYLCASSPRATIHEQYFGPGTRLTVT.

This clonotype showed up just a few times. The CDR3 bases are TGTGCCAGCAGCTTCACTAGCGGGAGAGCCTACGAGCAGTACTTC. The encoded protein is CASSFTSGRAYEQYF. This chain uses TRBV7-9 with TRBJ2-7, with 11 nucleotides matching TRBD2. The germline gives CDR1 SEHNR, CDR2 FQNEAQ (reference sequence). The CDR3 loop spans 15 amino acids. With V trimmed by 3 bases and J by 2 bases, 3 bases remained unmatched.

In its sample, this clonotype was seen a few times. The rearrangement uses TRBV2 and TRBJ1-2; D gene unclear. Trimming removed 6 bases at V and 6 bases at J, with 11 bases between. This CDR3 has 12 amino acids. The V gene's germline CDR1 is SNHLY and CDR2 FYNNEI. The CDR3, as DNA: TGTGCCAGCAGGAGGGCTGTTGATGGCTACACCTTC. This gives the protein CASRRAVDGYTF.

The chain carries TRBV6-2 or TRBV6-3 and TRBJ2-5, with D uncertain. The V end was cut by 6 bases, the J end by 2 bases, with 1 base between. CDR1 and CDR2 (germline): MNHEY, SVGEGT. The CDR3 loop spans 10 amino acids. The CDR3 protein is CASRQETQYF. The CDR3 nucleotides are TGTGCCAGCAGACAAGAGACCCAGTACTTC.

The CDR3 DNA is TGTGCCATCAGTGCTAATAGGGACGGCTACACCTTC. It translates to CAISANRDGYTF. The V gene is TRBV10-3, the J gene TRBJ1-2, with D possibly TRBD1 on 5 matching bases. Germline V gene data show CDR1 as ENHRY and CDR2 as SYGVKD. V lost 4 bases and J 8 bases, leaving 11 bases between the germline ends. The CDR3 covers 12 residues.

The chain combines TRBV11-2 with TRBJ2-5; no definite D call. The V end lost 5 bases, the J end lost 5 bases, and 6 bases lay between the germline ends. The length of the CDR3 is 11 residues. CDR1 and CDR2 (germline): SGHAT, FQNNGV. The CDR3 DNA reads TGTGCCAGCAGCCCCCAGGAGACCCAGTACTTC. This gives the protein CASSPQETQYF.

In its sample, this clonotype was seen a few times. The V and J genes are TRBV7-2 and TRBJ2-7; TRBD2 aligns across 8 bases. Trimming took 2 bases from V and 5 from J; bases not matched to a gene: 11. The CDR3 has 16 amino acids. The germline CDR1 and CDR2 sequences are SGHTA and FQGNSA. The CDR3 DNA reads TGTGCCAGCAGCTTATTAGACGGGAGGGCCCTGGACGAGCAGTACTTC. Its protein product is CASSLLDGRALDEQYF.

The chain joins TRBV29-1 to TRBJ2-5; D is ambiguous. Germline-derived CDR1 and CDR2 are SQVTM and ANQGSEA. This CDR3 region has 14 residues. Deletions cut 1 base from V and 5 bases from J, with 14 bases between. CDR3 bases: TGCAGCGTTGAAGCGTTAAGGCTAGTCGAGACCCAGTACTTC. It translates to CSVEALRLVETQYF.

The CDR3 loop is CASSSTGSTDTQYF. CDR3 DNA sequence: TGTGCCAGCAGTTCGACAGGGAGCACAGATACGCAGTATTTT. The chain combines TRBV7-3 with TRBJ2-3; TRBD1 agrees at 7 bases. V was clipped by 6 bases and J by 0 bases; unmatched bases: 3. This CDR3 is 14 amino acids long. The V gene's germline CDR1 is SGHTA and CDR2 FQGTGA.

By proportion, this clonotype is medium-sized (0.01 to 0.1%). The rearrangement links TRBV28 to TRBJ2-5; TRBD2 aligns across 10 bases. The CDR3 consists of 17 residues. V was clipped by 3 bases and J by 2 bases; unmatched bases: 9. The V gene's germline CDR1 is MDHEN and CDR2 SYDVKM. Written as DNA, the CDR3 is TGTGCCAGCAGTTTGTCTAGCGGGAGAGGCCGGCAAGAGACCCAGTACTTC. Translation gives CASSLSSGRGRQETQYF.

By share, this clonotype ranks as medium-sized. V gene TRBV20-1 combines with J gene TRBJ2-7, with D possibly being TRBD1 or TRBD2 (5 bases each). Between the trimmed V and J ends, which lost 0 bases and 7 bases, there was a span of 19 bases. Germline loops: CDR1 DFQATT, CDR2 SNEGSKA (reference sequence). The CDR3 consists of 15 residues. CDR3 protein: CSARDISQGRGEQYF. CDR3 bases: TGCAGTGCTAGAGATATTAGCCAGGGTCGAGGGGAGCAGTACTTC.

The V gene is TRBV6-4, the J gene TRBJ2-1; TRBD2 is a possible D gene (5 bases). V was cut by 4 bases and J by 7 bases, with 14 bases left in between. CDR1 MRHNA and CDR2 SNTAGT come from the germline V gene. The CDR3 covers 14 residues. The CDR3: CASSASSETNEQFF. The CDR3 bases are TGTGCCAGCAGTGCTAGTAGCGAGACTAATGAGCAGTTCTTC.

This clonotype counts as medium-sized (0.01 to 0.1%). V usage is TRBV7-2 and J usage is TRBJ2-5, with TRBD2 identical over 11 bases. V lost 3 bases and J lost 4; bases outside the gene matches: 4. The CDR3 has 15 residues. CDR1 is SGHTA, CDR2 FQGNSA, per germline. This CDR3 is CASSLTGLAGETQYF. DNA for the CDR3: TGTGCCAGCAGCTTGACTGGACTAGCGGGAGAGACCCAGTACTTC.

This clonotype is a singleton in its sample. The J gene is TRBJ1-6, the V gene TRBV11-2; TRBD1 might be the D (6 bases). The germline V gene has CDR1 SGHAT and CDR2 FQNNGV. CDR3 size: 13 residues. Trimming left V 4 bases short and J 10 bases short, with 11 bases between. In DNA, the CDR3 is TGTGCCAGCAGCTCTACAGGGAGATCACCCCTCCACTTT. It translates to CASSSTGRSPLHF. The whole variable domain, remainder taken from reference TRBV11-2 and TRBJ1-6, is EAGVAQSPRYKIIEKRQSVAFWCNPISGHATLYWYQQILGQGPKLLIQFQNNGVVDDSQLPKDRFSAERLKGVDSTLKIQPAKLEDSAVYLCASSSTGRSPLHFGNGTRLTVT.

The chain carries TRBV28 and TRBJ1-1, with 9 positions matching TRBD1. The germline CDR1 and CDR2 sequences are MDHEN and SYDVKM. This CDR3 contains 15 residues. V lost 5 bases and J lost 1; bases outside the gene matches: 5. Written as DNA, the CDR3 is TGTGCCAGCAGTGCCTGGACAGGGGAGAACACTGAAGCTTTCTTT. Its protein is CASSAWTGENTEAFF.

The CDR3 DNA is TGTGCCAGCAGTTTAGACAGAAGCTCCTACGAGCAGTACTTC. Protein sequence: CASSLDRSSYEQYF. V is TRBV27 and J is TRBJ2-7; a weak D match, TRBD1 (5 bases). V was shortened by 2 bases and J by 0 bases, with 8 bases between the two germline ends. In germline, CDR1 is MNHEY, CDR2 SMNVEV (reference sequence). There are 14 residues in the CDR3.

The gene calls are TRBV20-1 and TRBJ2-7; TRBD1 agrees at 8 bases. V gave up 1 base and J gave up 6 bases; unmatched junction bases: 8. The germline CDR1 and CDR2 sequences are DFQATT and SNEGSKA (reference sequence). The CDR3 sequence is 14 residues long. This chain's CDR3 is CSARVEQGVGEQYF. Here the CDR3 DNA reads TGCAGTGCTAGAGTGGAACAGGGGGTCGGCGAGCAGTACTTC.

This sequence joins TRBV21-1 and TRBJ1-1; TRBD1, as called in the table, went unchecked against the DNA. TRBV21-1 is classified as a pseudogene. There are 13 residues in the CDR3. This CDR3 reads CASRVDRNTEAFF. CDR3 bases: TGTGCCAGCAGGGTGGACAGGAACACTGAAGCTTTCTTT.

The rearrangement links TRBV4-1 to TRBJ2-5; no clear D gene. The CDR3 totals 13 residues. Germline CDR1 MGHRA, CDR2 YSYEKL. V was pared by 3 bases and J by 2 bases, with 7 bases between. The CDR3 reads CASSQLIQETQYF. The DNA for the CDR3 is TGCGCCAGCAGCCAGCTTATACAAGAGACCCAGTACTTC.

By frequency in the sample, this clonotype is medium-sized. The chain combines TRBV27 with TRBJ1-6; TRBD1 agrees at 10 bases. Germline V gives CDR1 MNHEY, CDR2 SMNVEV (reference sequence). V was clipped by 2 bases and J by 13 bases; unmatched bases: 5. This CDR3 has 14 residues. CDR3 amino acids: CASSLGGTGAPLHF. In DNA, the CDR3 is TGTGCCAGCAGTTTAGGGGGGACAGGGGCCCCCCTCCACTTT.

This clonotype was seen a handful of times. The genes are TRBV10-1 and TRBJ2-3, with 11 bases lining up with TRBD2. V trimming: 2 bases; J trimming: 7 bases; junction bases outside the gene matches: 5. This CDR3 comprises 15 residues. Germline V gene sequence: CDR1 WNHNN, CDR2 SYGVQD (reference sequence). The CDR3 bases are TGCGCCAGCAGTGAGGTAGCGGGAGGGCCTTATACGCAGTATTTT. Its protein is CASSEVAGGPYTQYF.

The J gene is TRBJ2-6, the V gene TRBV20-1; D gene ambiguous. The ends were cut back, 1 base at V and 2 bases at J, with 6 bases in the middle. The CDR3 consists of 14 residues. Germline V lookup: CDR1 DFQATT, CDR2 SNEGSKA (reference sequence). The CDR3 spells CSARVMTGANVLTF. In DNA form, the CDR3 reads TGCAGTGCTAGAGTCATGACTGGGGCCAACGTCCTGACTTTC.

The chain joins TRBV20-1 to TRBJ2-1; possible D gene TRBD2, 5 bases. CDR3 length: 11 residues. Between the trimmed V and J ends, which lost 0 bases and 10 bases, there was a span of 7 bases. CDR1 DFQATT and CDR2 SNEGSKA come from the germline V gene (reference sequence). This chain's CDR3 is CSAREEAEQFF. The CDR3 region has the DNA TGCAGTGCTAGAGAGGAGGCGGAGCAGTTCTTC.

V is TRBV27 and J is TRBJ2-7; D gene unclear. Between the trimmed V and J ends, which lost 0 bases and 0 bases, there was a span of 9 bases. The CDR3 has 15 residues. Germline CDR1 MNHEY, CDR2 SMNVEV (reference sequence). CDR3 bases: TGTGCCAGCAGTTTATCCACCTCCCGCTCCTACGAGCAGTACTTC. Translating gives CASSLSTSRSYEQYF.

The chain carries TRBV6-4 and TRBJ2-1, with 12 bases matching TRBD2. The CDR3 has 16 amino acids. With 3 bases clipped from V and 4 bases from J, the junction kept 4 bases outside the gene matches. From germline, CDR1 is MRHNA and CDR2 SNTAGT. CDR3 sequence reads: CASSDLAGGEYNEQFF. CDR3 bases: TGTGCCAGCAGTGATCTAGCGGGAGGGGAATACAATGAGCAGTTCTTC.

The V call is TRBV7-3, the J call TRBJ1-1, with D unresolved. Trimming shortened V by 2 bases and J by 1 base, and 5 bases separated the two germline ends. Germline V gene sequence: CDR1 SGHTA, CDR2 FQGTGA. This CDR3 spans 13 amino acids. The CDR3 coding sequence is TGTGCCAGCAGCTTACAGGAGAACACTGAAGCTTTCTTT. Translated: CASSLQENTEAFF.

The V call is TRBV20-1, the J call TRBJ2-1; tentatively, D is TRBD2 (6 bases). Germline V lookup: CDR1 DFQATT, CDR2 SNEGSKA (reference sequence). V dropped 0 bases and J dropped 4 bases, with 10 bases sitting between them. This CDR3 comprises 14 residues. CDR3 in amino acids: CSARDISGYNEQFF. The DNA of the CDR3 is TGCAGTGCTAGAGATATTAGCGGTTACAATGAGCAGTTCTTC.